The 8 T cell receptor beta chains reported below all come from one sample, sequenced in a study of blood T cells in healthy people across ages. A second PCR of about 6 to 12 cycles used a sample-barcoded 5' primer and a J-beta primer mix. Using its own MiXCR run on the 5' RACE reads, TCRdb lists one record per CDR3 protein. The table lists 1.8 million or so distinct CDR3 sequences, approximately 39% of them singletons. Sequenced input: blood. These receptors came from a human donor in good health.

In its sample, this clonotype was seen a few times. The rearrangement links TRBV15 to TRBJ2-6, with D uncertain. Germline lookup yields CDR1 LNHNV and CDR2 YYDKDF (reference sequence). This CDR3 is 17 amino acids long. Deletions cut 4 bases from V and 0 bases from J, with 13 bases between. CDR3 sequence (DNA): TGTGCCACCAGCAACGGGCATGGATTCTCTGGGGCCAACGTCCTGACTTTC. The encoded protein is CATSNGHGFSGANVLTF.

The chain recombines TRBV7-2 with TRBJ1-3, with D unresolved. With 4 bases removed from V and 5 bases from J, the gap between germline ends came to 6 bases. Germline V gene sequence: CDR1 SGHTA, CDR2 FQGNSA. The CDR3 consists of 12 residues. This CDR3 reads CASSSDRNTIYF. The CDR3 DNA reads as TGTGCCAGCAGCTCAGACAGAAACACCATATATTTT.

The rearrangement joins TRBV5-1 to TRBJ2-3, with D maybe TRBD1 (6 bases). V was shortened by 4 bases and J by 5 bases, with 14 bases between the two germline ends. The CDR3 length is 14 residues. Germline V lookup: CDR1 SGHRS, CDR2 YFSETQ. The chain's CDR3 is CASSRWDNEDTQYF. The CDR3 DNA reads TGCGCCAGCAGCAGGTGGGACAATGAAGATACGCAGTATTTT.

This CDR3 reads CASSVAWDRVVEQFF. The CDR3, as DNA: TGTGCCAGCAGCGTAGCCTGGGACAGGGTGGTTGAGCAGTTCTTC. This chain joins TRBV9 and TRBJ2-1; 9 bases line up with TRBD1. Losses at the gene ends were 0 bases for V and 9 bases for J; bases not matched to a gene: 7. This CDR3 has 15 residues. In germline, CDR1 is SGDLS, CDR2 YYNGEE. The full variable domain, its missing parts supplied by reference TRBV9 and TRBJ2-1, is DSGVTQTPKHLITATGQRVTLRCSPRSGDLSVYWYQQSLDQGLQFLIQYYNGEERAKGNILERFSAQQFPDLHSELNLSSLELGDSALYFCASSVAWDRVVEQFFGPGTRLTVL.

The rearrangement uses TRBV7-2 and TRBJ1-4; 10 nucleotides agree with TRBD1. V lost 5 bases, J lost 8 bases, and 8 bases stayed unmatched. CDR1 and CDR2 from the germline V gene are SGHTA and FQGNSA. The CDR3 spans 15 residues. The CDR3: CASSAGTGALEKLFF. The CDR3 DNA reads as TGTGCCAGCAGCGCTGGGACAGGGGCTTTGGAAAAACTGTTTTTT.

V gene TRBV28 combines with J gene TRBJ1-2; no definite D call. Trimming removed 10 bases at V and 13 bases at J, with 25 bases between. CDR3 length equals 13 residues. Germline V gives CDR1 MDHEN, CDR2 SYDVKM. CDR3 nucleotides: TGTGCCACCGTCGACATATCAGTCGGTCGCGCCACCTTC. This gives the protein CATVDISVGRATF.

This clonotype has a handful of counts. The V call is TRBV29-1, the J call TRBJ2-3; the D gene could be TRBD1 or TRBD2 (6 bases each). V lost 6 bases to trimming and J lost 6 bases, with 22 bases between them. The CDR3 spans 15 residues. Germline V gene lookup returns CDR1 SQVTM and CDR2 ANQGSEA. CDR3 nucleotides: TGCAGCGTCCGCTTGGGGGGCCAGAGGAGGGATACGCAGTATTTT. Its protein is CSVRLGGQRRDTQYF.

This clonotype turned up a few times. This chain joins TRBV29-1 and TRBJ2-1; D is unclear. The CDR3 contains 13 residues. V gave up 4 bases and J gave up 13 bases, with 20 bases separating them. Germline V gene lookup returns CDR1 SQVTM and CDR2 ANQGSEA. This CDR3 reads CSVGKSDQETQFF. CDR3 in DNA: TGCAGCGTTGGGAAGTCCGATCAAGAGACCCAGTTCTTC.